The 22 T cell receptor beta chains given below trace back to one sample, sequenced in a study of OX40 agonist ivuxolimab in advanced cancers. Libraries were constructed by the immunoSEQ multiplex PCR assay. TCRdb provides this immuneACCESS table in a form limited to in-frame rearrangements. Some clones are lacking; in checked studies, under half of them reflect an unresolved V gene, and why the rest are absent is not known. Recorded for this sample are 50,000 to 75,000 clones; just under 90% of them occurred a single time. The top ten constitute approximately 1.8% of the sample. Sequencing was performed on CD4+ or CD8+ T cells sorted from blood, taken in a trial of the OX40 agonist ivuxolimab. The receptors were gathered from an adult with an advanced solid tumor such as melanoma, head and neck, liver or kidney cancer.

The V call is TRBV7-2, the J call TRBJ1-5, with TRBD1 identical over 7 bases. The V segment lost 4 bases and the J segment 3 bases; nucleotides outside the gene matches: 6. The CDR3 sequence is 15 residues long. Germline CDR1 SGHTA, CDR2 FQGNSA. The CDR3 reads CASSYDRADNQPQHF. The CDR3 region has the DNA TGTGCCAGCAGCTACGACAGGGCGGACAATCAGCCCCAGCATTTT.

The J gene is TRBJ2-5, the V gene TRBV6-5, with D tentatively TRBD1 or TRBD2 (5 bases each). The CDR3 length is 13 residues. CDR1 and CDR2 (germline): MNHEY, SVGAGI. V was pared by 4 bases and J by 1 base, with 7 bases between. The CDR3 nucleotides read TGTGCCAGCAGTTGGGGGTCCCAAGAGACCCAGTACTTC. Protein sequence: CASSWGSQETQYF.

This clone is a singleton in its sample. J is TRBJ2-2 and V is TRBV2; unclear D gene. There are 14 residues in the CDR3. Germline assignment: CDR1 SNHLY and CDR2 FYNNEI. The V gene lost 7 bases and the J gene lost 0 bases, with 9 bases spanning the gap. CDR3 in DNA: TGTGCCAGCATCGCGATTCCGAACACCGGGGAGCTGTTTTTT. Its translation is CASIAIPNTGELFF. The whole variable domain, remainder taken from reference TRBV2 and TRBJ2-2, is EPEVTQTPSHQVTQMGQEVILRCVPISNHLYFYWYRQILGQKVEFLVSFYNNEISEKSEIFDDQFSVERPDGSNFTLKIRSTKLEDSAMYFCASIAIPNTGELFFGEGSRLTVL.

The chain employs TRBV12-5 and TRBJ2-7; possibly TRBD2 for D (6 bases). CDR1 LGHNT and CDR2 FRNRAP come from the germline V gene. Trimming left V 0 bases short and J 1 base short, with 13 bases between. This CDR3 is 16 amino acids long. CDR3 bases: TGTGCTAGTGGTTTGGTATTGGGGGACTGGTCCTACGAGCAGTACTTC. Translation gives CASGLVLGDWSYEQYF.

Comment on this clone: This specimen includes other DNA sequences encoding the same CDR3. CDR3 sequence reads: CASSVSGLSPYNEQFF. CDR3 nucleotides: TGTGCCAGCAGTGTTTCCGGACTATCCCCCTACAATGAGCAGTTCTTC. The chain combines TRBV2 with TRBJ2-1, with D possibly matching TRBD2 (6 bases). Germline values: CDR1 SNHLY, CDR2 FYNNEI. Trimming pared 4 bases from V and 2 bases from J, leaving 15 bases between. This CDR3 has 16 amino acids.

This rearrangement joins TRBV21-1 to TRBJ1-2; the DNA was not compared with TRBD1, the D call given in the table. TRBV21-1 is recorded as a pseudogene. This CDR3 has 19 amino acids. CDR3 DNA: TGTGCCAGCAGCCGCCCAATCGAGACGACAGGGCGATCGAACTATGGCTACACCTTC. It is translated as CASSRPIETTGRSNYGYTF.

The gene calls are TRBV5-6 and TRBJ1-2; D gene unclear. V was clipped by 4 bases and J by 3 bases, with 16 bases between them. Germline V lookup: CDR1 SGHDT, CDR2 YYEEEE. This CDR3 region has 15 residues. This chain's CDR3 is CASSARGISHYGYTF. DNA for the CDR3: TGTGCCAGCAGCGCCCGTGGGATTTCCCACTATGGCTACACCTTC. The full variable domain, its missing parts supplied by reference TRBV5-6 and TRBJ1-2, is DAGVTQSPTHLIKTRGQQVTLRCSPKSGHDTVSWYQQALGQGPQFIFQYYEEEERQRGNFPDRFSGHQFPNYSSELNVNALLLGDSALYLCASSARGISHYGYTFGSGTRLTVV.

This clone is a singleton in its sample. V usage is TRBV7-9 and J usage is TRBJ2-3; 7 bases fit TRBD2. Trimming took 4 bases from V and 1 from J; bases not matched to a gene: 5. The CDR3 runs 15 residues. Germline V gene data show CDR1 as SEHNR and CDR2 as FQNEAQ (reference sequence). CDR3 protein: CASSWVAGGTDTQYF. The CDR3 DNA is TGTGCCAGCAGCTGGGTCGCGGGAGGCACAGATACGCAGTATTTT.

The rearrangement joins TRBV30 to TRBJ2-5; 9 nucleotides align to TRBD1. Germline V gene data show CDR1 as GTSNPN and CDR2 as SVGIG (reference sequence). V was clipped by 2 bases and J by 4 bases; unmatched bases: 2. This CDR3 has 13 residues. The CDR3 reads CAWSTDRGETQYF. CDR3 DNA sequence: TGTGCCTGGAGTACGGACAGGGGAGAGACCCAGTACTTC.

This clone was detected only once. This sequence joins TRBV7-9 and TRBJ2-1; D remains unclear. Germline CDR1 reads SEHNR; CDR2 reads FQNEAQ (reference sequence). Trimming cost V 5 bases and J 5 bases, with 7 bases left between them. The CDR3 sequence is 12 residues long. In nucleotides, the CDR3 is TGTGCCAGCAGCCCGGGCAACAATGAGCAGTTCTTC. Protein product: CASSPGNNEQFF.

The chain uses TRBV27 and TRBJ1-1; the match to TRBD1 covers 8 bases. Trimming removed 6 bases from V and 5 bases from J; junction bases left unmatched: 8. The germline V gene has CDR1 MNHEY and CDR2 SMNVEV (reference sequence). The CDR3 runs to 14 residues. The CDR3 coding sequence is TGTGCCAGCAGCAACAGGGGGGTATGGACTGAAGCTTTCTTT. It yields the protein CASSNRGVWTEAFF.

This clone appeared once. This chain links TRBV29-1 with TRBJ1-2; the match to TRBD1 covers 7 bases. Germline loops: CDR1 SQVTM, CDR2 ANQGSEA. The CDR3 loop spans 13 amino acids. The junction had 3 bases not matched to a gene; V was cut back by 3 bases and J by 2 bases. Written as DNA, the CDR3 is TGCAGCGTTGATGGCAGGGGGAACTATGGCTACACCTTC. This codes for CSVDGRGNYGYTF.

This chain links TRBV11-2 with TRBJ2-2; perhaps TRBD2 as D (6 bases). Per the germline V gene, CDR1 is SGHAT and CDR2 is FQNNGV. This CDR3 is built from 16 residues. V was cut by 5 bases and J by 6 bases, with 19 bases left in between. CDR3 nucleotides: TGTGCCAGCAGCCCCCCTTTGACTAGTATAGCCGGGGAGCTGTTTTTT. It codes for CASSPPLTSIAGELFF.

The V gene is TRBV20-1, the J gene TRBJ2-7; the D is unclear. V lost 6 bases, J lost 3 bases, and 9 bases lay in between. The CDR3 is 11 residues long. Germline values: CDR1 DFQATT, CDR2 SNEGSKA (reference sequence). CDR3 sequence: CSANVYYEQYF. The CDR3, as DNA: TGCAGTGCCAATGTGTACTACGAGCAGTACTTC.

The gene calls are TRBV18 and TRBJ2-7, with 7 bases aligning to TRBD2. J lost 7 bases, V lost 3 bases, and 6 bases had no gene match. CDR3 length equals 13 residues. Germline CDR1 KGHSH, CDR2 LQKENI. The CDR3 nucleotides are TGTGCCAGCTCACCCCGACTAGCAGAAGAGCAGTACTTC. Residues: CASSPRLAEEQYF.

The chain links TRBV10-3 to TRBJ2-5; D may be TRBD2 (5 bases). Per the germline V gene, CDR1 is ENHRY and CDR2 is SYGVKD. This CDR3 has 13 amino acids. V was pared by 6 bases and J by 4 bases, with 12 bases between. CDR3 region: CAISGLSPETQYF. The CDR3 DNA reads TGTGCCATCAGCGGACTCTCCCCAGAGACCCAGTACTTC.

The rearrangement links TRBV19 to TRBJ1-2; TRBD1 is a possible D gene (6 bases). Germline V gene sequence: CDR1 LNHDA, CDR2 SQIVND (reference sequence). V was cut by 9 bases and J by 2 bases, with 13 bases left in between. The length of the CDR3 is 13 residues. In DNA form, the CDR3 reads TGTGCCAGCTCAGGGGAGAAGAACTATGGCTACACCTTC. Protein: CASSGEKNYGYTF.

The V gene is TRBV7-2, the J gene TRBJ2-5; 7 bases map to TRBD2. With 4 bases clipped from V and 0 bases from J, the junction kept 5 bases outside the gene matches. Per germline, CDR1 SGHTA and CDR2 FQGNSA. This CDR3 comprises 15 residues. The CDR3 loop reads CASSSPAGNQETQYF. CDR3 nucleotides: TGTGCCAGCAGCTCCCCAGCGGGGAACCAAGAGACCCAGTACTTC.

The V gene is TRBV7-9, the J gene TRBJ1-1; no clear D. Trimming took off 0 bases at V and 0 bases at J, with 8 bases between the two ends. The CDR3 covers 15 residues. Germline V gene lookup returns CDR1 SEHNR and CDR2 FQNEAQ (reference sequence). This CDR3 is CASSLADVMNTEAFF. CDR3 sequence (DNA): TGTGCCAGCAGCTTAGCGGACGTGATGAACACTGAAGCTTTCTTT. Full variable domain (rest looked up from reference TRBV7-9 and TRBJ1-1): DTGVSQNPRHKITKRGQNVTFRCDPISEHNRLYWYRQTLGQGPEFLTYFQNEAQLEKSRLLSDRFSAERPKGSFSTLEIQRTEQGDSAMYLCASSLADVMNTEAFFGQGTRLTVV.

The rearrangement links TRBV28 to TRBJ2-2; unclear D gene. Trimming left V 3 bases short and J 5 bases short, with 4 bases between. This CDR3 has 12 residues. The V gene's germline CDR1 is MDHEN and CDR2 SYDVKM. CDR3 sequence: CASSFATGELFF. CDR3 sequence (DNA): TGTGCCAGCAGTTTTGCAACCGGGGAGCTGTTTTTT.

This clone was observed a single time. This chain links TRBV7-2 with TRBJ1-2; possible D gene TRBD1, 5 bases. The germline gives CDR1 SGHTA, CDR2 FQGNSA. The V end lost 3 bases, the J end lost 1 base, and 9 bases lay between the germline ends. The CDR3 has 14 residues. CDR3 loop: CASSFGGVNYGYTF. The CDR3 nucleotides are TGTGCCAGCAGCTTTGGAGGGGTTAACTATGGCTACACCTTC.

The chain couples TRBV28 to TRBJ1-3; D ambiguous. Germline V gene sequence: CDR1 MDHEN, CDR2 SYDVKM. V was shortened by 1 base and J by 0 bases, with 10 bases between the two germline ends. The CDR3 covers 16 residues. The CDR3 DNA sequence: TGTGCCAGCAGTTTATTAGCACCACACTCTGGAAACACCATATATTTT. Its protein is CASSLLAPHSGNTIYF.